This TCR beta chain was captured by sequencing in a study of regulatory T cells in long-lasting Graves disease. CDR3 length: 14 residues. Trimming took off 7 bases at V and 2 bases at J, with 13 bases between the two ends. Germline V gene lookup returns CDR1 SGHAT and CDR2 FQNNGV. This clonotype came up a few times. As to time point: newly diagnosed GD, antithyroid drugs for less than 3 months. RNA extracted from PBMCs served as the sequencing template. For TCR beta, libraries came from iRepertoire HTBI primers and Arm-PCR of CDR3 regions. Via MiXCR, TCRdb re-called the multiplex PCR reads, giving one row per CDR3 protein. This sample has 550,000 to 700,000 distinct CDR3 sequences, with more than 15% found just once. The same data also contributed to another study, on T cells in Graves' hyperthyroidism and ophthalmopathy. That work adds: Onset of ophthalmopathy came a median 6.5 months after the model predicted it.

The source was peripheral blood mononuclear cells (PBMCs), collected at new diagnosis, from a patient treated with antithyroid drugs. The chain is built from TRBV11-2 and TRBJ2-3; D gene unclear. This clonotype originated in a man aged 18 to 30 with Graves disease. CDR3 in DNA: TGTGCCAGCATCCAAAGGCAGGACACAGATACGCAGTATTTT. Translated, it gives CASIQRQDTDTQYF.